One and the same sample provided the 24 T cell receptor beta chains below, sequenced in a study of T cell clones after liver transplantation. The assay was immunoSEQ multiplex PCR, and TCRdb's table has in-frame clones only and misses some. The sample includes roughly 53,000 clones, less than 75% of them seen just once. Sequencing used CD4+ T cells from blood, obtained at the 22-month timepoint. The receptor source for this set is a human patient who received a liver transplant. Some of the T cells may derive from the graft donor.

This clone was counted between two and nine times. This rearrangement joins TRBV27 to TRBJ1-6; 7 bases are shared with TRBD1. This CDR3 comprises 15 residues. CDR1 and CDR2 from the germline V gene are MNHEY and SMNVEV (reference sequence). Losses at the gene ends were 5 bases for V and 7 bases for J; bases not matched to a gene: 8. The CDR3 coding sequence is TGTGCCAGCAGTGCCACAGGGGATTACAATTCACCCCTCCACTTT. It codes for CASSATGDYNSPLHF.

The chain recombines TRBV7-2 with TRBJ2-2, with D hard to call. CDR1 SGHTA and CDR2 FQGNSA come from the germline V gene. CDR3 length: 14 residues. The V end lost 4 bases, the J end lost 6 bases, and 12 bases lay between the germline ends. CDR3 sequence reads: CASSSTPGSGELFF. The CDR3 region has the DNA TGTGCCAGCAGCTCCACTCCGGGCTCCGGGGAGCTGTTTTTT. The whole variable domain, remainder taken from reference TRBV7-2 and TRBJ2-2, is GAGVSQSPSNKVTEKGKDVELRCDPISGHTALYWYRQSLGQGLEFLIYFQGNSAPDKSGLPSDRFSAERTGGSVSTLTIQRTQQEDSAVYLCASSSTPGSGELFFGEGSRLTVL.

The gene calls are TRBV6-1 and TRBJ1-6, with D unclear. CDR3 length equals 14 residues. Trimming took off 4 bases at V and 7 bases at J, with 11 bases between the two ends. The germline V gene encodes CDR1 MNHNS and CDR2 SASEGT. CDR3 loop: CASSVEGLNSPLHF. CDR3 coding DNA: TGTGCCAGCAGTGTCGAGGGCCTCAATTCACCCCTCCACTTT.

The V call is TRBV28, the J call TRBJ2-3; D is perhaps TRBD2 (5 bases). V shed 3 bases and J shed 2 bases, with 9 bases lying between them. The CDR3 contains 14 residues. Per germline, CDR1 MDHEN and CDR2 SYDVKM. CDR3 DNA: TGTGCCAGCAGTTTTACGGGGTACACAGATACGCAGTATTTT. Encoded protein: CASSFTGYTDTQYF.

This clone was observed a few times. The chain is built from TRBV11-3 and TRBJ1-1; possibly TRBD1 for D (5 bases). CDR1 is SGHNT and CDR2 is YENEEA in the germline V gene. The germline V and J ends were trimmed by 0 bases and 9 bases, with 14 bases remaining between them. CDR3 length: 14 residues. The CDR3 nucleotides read TGTGCCAGCAGCTTAGAGGTAGGGACCGCGAAAGCTTTCTTT. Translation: CASSLEVGTAKAFF.

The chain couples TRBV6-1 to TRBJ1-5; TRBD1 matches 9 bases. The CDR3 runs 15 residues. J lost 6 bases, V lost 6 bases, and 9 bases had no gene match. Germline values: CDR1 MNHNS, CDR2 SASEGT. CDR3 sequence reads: CASRDRQGVVQPQHF. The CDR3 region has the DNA TGTGCCAGCAGGGACAGACAGGGGGTGGTTCAGCCCCAGCATTTT.

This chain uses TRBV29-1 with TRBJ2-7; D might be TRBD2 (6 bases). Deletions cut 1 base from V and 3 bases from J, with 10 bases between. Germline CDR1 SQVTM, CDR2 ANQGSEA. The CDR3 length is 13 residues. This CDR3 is CSVEGSGIYEQYF. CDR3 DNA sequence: TGCAGCGTTGAAGGTAGCGGAATCTACGAGCAGTACTTC.

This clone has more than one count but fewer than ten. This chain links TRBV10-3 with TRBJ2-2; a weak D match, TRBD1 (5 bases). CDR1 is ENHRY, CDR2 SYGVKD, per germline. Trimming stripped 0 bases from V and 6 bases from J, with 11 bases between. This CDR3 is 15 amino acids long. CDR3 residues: CAISESTDTAGELFF. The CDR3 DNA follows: TGTGCCATCAGTGAGTCGACGGACACCGCCGGGGAGCTGTTTTTT.

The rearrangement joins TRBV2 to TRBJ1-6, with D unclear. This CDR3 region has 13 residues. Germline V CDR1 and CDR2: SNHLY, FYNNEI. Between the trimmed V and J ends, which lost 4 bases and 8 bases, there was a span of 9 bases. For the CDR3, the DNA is TGTGCCAGCAGTGCGGGTATTTATTCACCCCTCCACTTT. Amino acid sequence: CASSAGIYSPLHF. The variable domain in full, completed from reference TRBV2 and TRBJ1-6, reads EPEVTQTPSHQVTQMGQEVILRCVPISNHLYFYWYRQILGQKVEFLVSFYNNEISEKSEIFDDQFSVERPDGSNFTLKIRSTKLEDSAMYFCASSAGIYSPLHFGNGTRLTVT.

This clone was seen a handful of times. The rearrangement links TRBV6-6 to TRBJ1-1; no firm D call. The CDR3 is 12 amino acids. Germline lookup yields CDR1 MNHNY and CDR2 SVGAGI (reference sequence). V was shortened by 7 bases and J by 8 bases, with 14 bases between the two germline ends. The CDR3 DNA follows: TGTGCCAGCACTAACAGCCTTTGGGAAGCTTTCTTT. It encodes CASTNSLWEAFF.

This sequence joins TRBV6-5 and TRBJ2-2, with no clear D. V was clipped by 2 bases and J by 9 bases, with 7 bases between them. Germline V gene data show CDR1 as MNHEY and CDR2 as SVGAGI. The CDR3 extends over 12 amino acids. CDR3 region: CASSYLGRELFF. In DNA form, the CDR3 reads TGTGCCAGCAGTTACCTGGGCAGGGAGCTGTTTTTT.

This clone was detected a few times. Written as DNA, the CDR3 is TGTGCCAGCAGCTTGGAGGGGTTAGGTGGCTACACCTTC. Protein product: CASSLEGLGGYTF. V gene TRBV5-6 combines with J gene TRBJ1-2; possibly TRBD1 for D (5 bases). CDR3 length: 13 residues. Deletions cut 0 bases from V and 7 bases from J, with 10 bases between. CDR1 is SGHDT, CDR2 YYEEEE, per germline.

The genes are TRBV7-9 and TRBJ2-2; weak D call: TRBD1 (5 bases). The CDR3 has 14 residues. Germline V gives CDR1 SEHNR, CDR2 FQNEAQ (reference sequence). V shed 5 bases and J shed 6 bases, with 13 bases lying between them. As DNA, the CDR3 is TGTGCCAGCAGCCCGACAGTCCCCTCCGGGGAGCTGTTTTTT. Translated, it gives CASSPTVPSGELFF.

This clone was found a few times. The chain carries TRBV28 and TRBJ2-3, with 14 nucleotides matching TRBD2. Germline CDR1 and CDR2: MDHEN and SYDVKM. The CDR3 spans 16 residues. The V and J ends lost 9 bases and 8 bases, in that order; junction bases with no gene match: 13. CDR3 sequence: CASKPGLAGETSTQYF. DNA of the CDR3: TGTGCCAGTAAACCGGGACTAGCGGGGGAGACGAGTACGCAGTATTTT.

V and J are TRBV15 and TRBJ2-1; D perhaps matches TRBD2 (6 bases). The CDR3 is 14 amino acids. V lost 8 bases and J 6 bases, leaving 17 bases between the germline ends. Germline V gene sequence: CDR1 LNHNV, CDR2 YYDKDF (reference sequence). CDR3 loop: CATGWGEEGNEQFF. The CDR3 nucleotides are TGTGCCACCGGATGGGGGGAGGAAGGCAATGAGCAGTTCTTC.

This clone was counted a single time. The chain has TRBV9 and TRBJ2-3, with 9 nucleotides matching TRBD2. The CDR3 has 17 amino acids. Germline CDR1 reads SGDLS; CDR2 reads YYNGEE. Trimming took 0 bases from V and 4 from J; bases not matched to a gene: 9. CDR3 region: CASSVDPSGAVADTQYF. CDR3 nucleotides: TGTGCCAGCAGCGTAGACCCTAGCGGGGCTGTCGCAGATACGCAGTATTTT.

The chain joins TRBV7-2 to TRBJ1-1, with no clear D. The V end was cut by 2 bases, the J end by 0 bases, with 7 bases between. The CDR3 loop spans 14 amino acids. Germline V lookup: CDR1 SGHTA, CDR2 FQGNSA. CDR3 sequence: CASSLWAMNTEAFF. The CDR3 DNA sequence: TGTGCCAGCAGCTTATGGGCTATGAACACTGAAGCTTTCTTT.

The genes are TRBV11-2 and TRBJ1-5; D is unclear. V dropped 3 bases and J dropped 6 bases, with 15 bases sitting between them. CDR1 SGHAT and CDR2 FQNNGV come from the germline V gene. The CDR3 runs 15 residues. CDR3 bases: TGTGCCAGCAGCTTGCGGGGTACCGCAGGTCAGCCCCAGCATTTT. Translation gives CASSLRGTAGQPQHF. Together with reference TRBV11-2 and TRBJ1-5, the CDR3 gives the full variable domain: EAGVAQSPRYKIIEKRQSVAFWCNPISGHATLYWYQQILGQGPKLLIQFQNNGVVDDSQLPKDRFSAERLKGVDSTLKIQPAKLEDSAVYLCASSLRGTAGQPQHFGDGTRLSIL.

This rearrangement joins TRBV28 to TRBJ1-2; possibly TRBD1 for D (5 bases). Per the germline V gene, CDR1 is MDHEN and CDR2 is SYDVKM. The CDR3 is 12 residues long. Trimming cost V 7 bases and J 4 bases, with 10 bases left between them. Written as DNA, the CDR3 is TGTGCCAGCAATCGGGACGTCTATGGCTACACCTTC. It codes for CASNRDVYGYTF.

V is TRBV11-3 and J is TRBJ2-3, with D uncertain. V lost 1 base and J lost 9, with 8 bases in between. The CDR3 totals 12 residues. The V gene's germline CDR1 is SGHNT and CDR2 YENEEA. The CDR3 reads CASSLAETTQYF. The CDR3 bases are TGTGCCAGCAGCTTAGCTGAGACAACGCAGTATTTT.

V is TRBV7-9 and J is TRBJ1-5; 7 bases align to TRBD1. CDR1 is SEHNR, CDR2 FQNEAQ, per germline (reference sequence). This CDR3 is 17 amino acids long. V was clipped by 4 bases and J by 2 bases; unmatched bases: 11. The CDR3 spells CASSSGTVPIGNQPQHF. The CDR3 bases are TGTGCCAGCAGCTCTGGGACAGTCCCGATAGGCAATCAGCCCCAGCATTTT.

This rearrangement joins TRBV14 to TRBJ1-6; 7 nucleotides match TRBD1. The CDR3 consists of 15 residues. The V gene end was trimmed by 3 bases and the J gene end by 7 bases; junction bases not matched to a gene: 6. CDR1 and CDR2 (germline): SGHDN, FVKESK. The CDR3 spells CASSHKTGSNSPLHF. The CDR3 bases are TGTGCCAGCAGCCATAAGACAGGGAGCAATTCACCCCTCCACTTT. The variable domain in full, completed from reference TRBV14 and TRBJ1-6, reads EAGVTQFPSHSVIEKGQTVTLRCDPISGHDNLYWYRRVMGKEIKFLLHFVKESKQDESGMPNNRFLAERTGGTYSTLKVQPAELEDSGVYFCASSHKTGSNSPLHFGNGTRLTVT.

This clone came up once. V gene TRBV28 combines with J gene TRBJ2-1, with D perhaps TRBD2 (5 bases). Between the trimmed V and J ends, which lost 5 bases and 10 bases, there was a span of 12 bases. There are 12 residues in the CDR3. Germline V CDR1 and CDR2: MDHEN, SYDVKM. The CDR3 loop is CASSPRLTEQFF. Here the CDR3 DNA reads TGTGCCAGCAGTCCCAGACTAACGGAGCAGTTCTTC.

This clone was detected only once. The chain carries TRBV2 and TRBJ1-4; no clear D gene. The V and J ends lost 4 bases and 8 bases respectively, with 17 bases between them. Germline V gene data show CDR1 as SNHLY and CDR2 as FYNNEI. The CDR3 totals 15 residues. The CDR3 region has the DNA TGTGCCAGCAGTGCCAAAGGGATTATAGGGGAAAAACTGTTTTTT. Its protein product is CASSAKGIIGEKLFF.